This T cell receptor beta chain came from a study of early T cells in non-severe SARS-CoV-2 infection. Study context: Whole-blood bulk RNA, unsorted, was sequenced, and chains were unpaired.

The protocol attached unique molecular identifiers to individual cDNA molecules. TCRdb called the 5' RACE reads again in MiXCR, with one record for every CDR3 protein. The data contain 45,000 to 55,000 distinct CDR3 sequences, around 9.5% of them singletons. The CDR3 runs 14 residues. Per the germline V gene, CDR1 is SGDLS and CDR2 is YYNGEE. V lost 0 bases, J lost 7 bases, and 10 bases lay in between. The study, taken as a whole, reports: Anti-spike CD8 specificities were favored by VDJdb matching, whose results missed private and CD4 specificities.

Details on this clonotype: Its matching antigen is unknown.

The sequence was collected from an adult who was a healthcare worker with PCR-confirmed SARS-CoV-2 infection or an uninfected control (not recorded which). The V gene is TRBV9, the J gene TRBJ1-4; D gene unclear. The material sequenced was whole blood. CDR3 residues: CASSVDIKGEKLFF. In DNA, the CDR3 is TGTGCCAGCAGCGTAGACATAAAGGGTGAAAAACTGTTTTTT. Variable domain in full (rest from reference TRBV9 and TRBJ1-4): DSGVTQTPKHLITATGQRVTLRCSPRSGDLSVYWYQQSLDQGLQFLIQYYNGEERAKGNILERFSAQQFPDLHSELNLSSLELGDSALYFCASSVDIKGEKLFFGSGTQLSVL.